Listed below are T cell receptor beta chains from one sample, sequenced in a study of technical replicates of blood from a handful of donors. Sequenced by immunoSEQ multiplex PCR; TCRdb stores in-frame clones only, minus some. The sample records about 59,000 clones, 93% being singletons. Sequencing was carried out using PBMCs. Every receptor here comes from a human donor in good health. Some clones in this sample may be carry-over from other donors' samples. Each CDR3 is given with its conserved first and last residue.

J,V,CDR3
TRBJ2-3,TRBV7-2,CASSSDRGGTDTQYF
TRBJ2-5,TRBV7-9,CASSFAGGPGETQYF
TRBJ2-3,TRBV7-3,CASSRAGATDTQYF
TRBJ2-5,TRBV5-1,CASSLLGQGQETQYF
TRBJ2-1,TRBV19,CASSIGSGRMDEQFF
TRBJ1-3,TRBV4-3,CASSQDRSASGNTIYF
TRBJ2-2,TRBV5-5,CASSVSGRPTGELFF
TRBJ2-5,TRBV7-9,CASSRTWTSGEQETQYF
TRBJ2-7,TRBV11-2,CASSLDSRMQYF
TRBJ2-7,TRBV5-1,CASSPGTSSSYEQYF
TRBJ2-4,TRBV4-1,CASSQLTGGFRTKNIQYF
TRBJ2-2,TRBV4-2,CASSSAGGPTGELFF
TRBJ1-1,TRBV7-8,CASALAEGNTEAFF
TRBJ1-6,TRBV18,CASSPDRERNSPLHF
TRBJ1-2,TRBV6-1,CASSKEELDRESF
TRBJ1-5,TRBV7-2,CASSLDRHPGQPQHF
TRBJ1-3,TRBV7-9,CASSYTGRSGNTIYF
TRBJ2-7,TRBV7-2,CASSLGRGSREQYF
TRBJ2-1,TRBV7-9,CAGKSLGPYNEQFF
TRBJ2-7,TRBV6-5,CASSSSRVNEQYF
TRBJ1-2,TRBV5-8,CASSLGSGGAYGYTF
TRBJ1-4,TRBV15,CATSSGATNEKLFF
TRBJ2-7,TRBV30,CAWTGLAGEEQYF
TRBJ2-3,TRBV6-1,CASSEASSGSGGTQYF
TRBJ1-5,TRBV7-2,CASSLYGTGAQPQHF
TRBJ2-5,TRBV15,CATSREGQGLVETQYF
TRBJ1-2,TRBV2,CAMRSGTGGGYGYTF
TRBJ2-1,TRBV11-2,CASSLAGLGRAYNEQFF
TRBJ1-1,TRBV30,CAWKRMDTEAFF
TRBJ1-1,TRBV5-6,CASSLVAGPEAFF
TRBJ1-2,TRBV18,CASSPRDRVFFGYTF
TRBJ2-3,TRBV5-8,CASSDLPSGADTQYF
TRBJ1-5,TRBV7-8,CASSLELGLPNQPQHF
TRBJ2-3,TRBV19,CASTQGTSRDTQYF
TRBJ1-2,TRBV6-5,CASSYSEGTYNYGYTF
TRBJ1-2,TRBV5-4,CASSHQGADYGYTF
TRBJ1-2,TRBV4-1,CASSQDSGQGGGYTF